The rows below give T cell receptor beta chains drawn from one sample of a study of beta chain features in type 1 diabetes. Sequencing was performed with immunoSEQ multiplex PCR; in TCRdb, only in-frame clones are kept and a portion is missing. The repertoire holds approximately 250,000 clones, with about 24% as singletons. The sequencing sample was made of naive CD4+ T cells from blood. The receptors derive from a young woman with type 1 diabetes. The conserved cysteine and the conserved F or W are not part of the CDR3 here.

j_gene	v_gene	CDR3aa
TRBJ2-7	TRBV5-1	ASSLEDRGYEQY
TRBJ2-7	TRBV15	ATSRDQVYEQY
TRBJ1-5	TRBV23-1	ASSQSIGAGSNQPQH
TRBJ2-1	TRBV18	ASSPSIAGTSGINEQF
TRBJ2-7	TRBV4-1	ASSQDPAGPTYEQY
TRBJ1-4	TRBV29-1	SSRDGGAEKLF
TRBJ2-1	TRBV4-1	ASSQGSSYNEQF
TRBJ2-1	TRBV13	ASSFFLNEQF
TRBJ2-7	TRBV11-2	ASNVGQGYEQY
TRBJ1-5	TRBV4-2	ASSQDRNQGLNQPQH
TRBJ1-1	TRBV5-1	ASSLVGQNTEAF
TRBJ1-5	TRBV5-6	ASSLEGYSNQPQH
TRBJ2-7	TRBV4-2	ASSQDSLAYEQY
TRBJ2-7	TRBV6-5	ASSSQQGSEQY
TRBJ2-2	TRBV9	ASSREGRANTGELF
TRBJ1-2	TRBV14	ASSQGGRGNYGYT
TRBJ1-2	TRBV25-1	ASFARGPNYGYT
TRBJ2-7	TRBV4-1	ASSRTSGSFEQY
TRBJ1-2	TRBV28	ASTLGQHHYGYT
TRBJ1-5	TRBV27	ASRQTTDQPQH
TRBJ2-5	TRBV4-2	ASSTPGGSSGRWETQY
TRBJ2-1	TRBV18	ASSRRELDNEQF
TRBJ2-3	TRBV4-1	ASSQRLGGDTQY
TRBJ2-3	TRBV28	ASLTRGQYAQY
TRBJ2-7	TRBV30	ARKTSETYEQY
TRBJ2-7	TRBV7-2	ASSASSGQIYEQY
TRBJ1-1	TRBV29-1	SVSRGGTEAF
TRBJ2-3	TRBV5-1	ASSSTAGTDTQY
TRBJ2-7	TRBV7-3	ASSPDRDTVYEQY
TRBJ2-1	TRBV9	ASSLAGDIYNEQF
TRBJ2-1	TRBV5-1	ASSLREAEQF
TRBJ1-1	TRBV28	ASSSGQGVTEAF